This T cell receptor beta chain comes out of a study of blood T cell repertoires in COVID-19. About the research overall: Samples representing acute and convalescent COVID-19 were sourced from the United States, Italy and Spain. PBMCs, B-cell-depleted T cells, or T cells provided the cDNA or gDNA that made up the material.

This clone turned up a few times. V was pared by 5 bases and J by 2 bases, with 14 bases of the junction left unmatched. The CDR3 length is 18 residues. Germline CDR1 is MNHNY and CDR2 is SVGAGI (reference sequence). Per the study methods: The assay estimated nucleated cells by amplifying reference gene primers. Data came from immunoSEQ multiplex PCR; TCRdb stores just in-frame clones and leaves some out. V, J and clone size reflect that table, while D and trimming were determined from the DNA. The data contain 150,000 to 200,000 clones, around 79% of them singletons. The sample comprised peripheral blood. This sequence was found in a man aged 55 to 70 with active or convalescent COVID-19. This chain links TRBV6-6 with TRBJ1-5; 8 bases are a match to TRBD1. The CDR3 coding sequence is TGTGCCAGCAGTCCTCGCCATGACAGGGGAGTCGGCAATCAGCCCCAGCATTTT. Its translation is CASSPRHDRGVGNQPQHF.